This TCR beta chain was documented in a study of long-term antiretroviral therapy in people with HIV. Findings of the study overall: Control repertoires displayed wider CDR3 length ranges than the HIV repertoires.

Sequencing used immunoSEQ v3.0 at survey level. Some clones are missing from TCRdb's copy, which holds only in-frame ones; the method was immunoSEQ multiplex PCR. The sample lists around 31,000 clones; about 85% were seen once. As for this clone: Its specificity is not known.

This CDR3 region has 13 residues. Germline lookup yields CDR1 WNHNN and CDR2 SYGVQD (reference sequence). V lost 2 bases to trimming and J lost 1 base, with 5 bases between them. The clonotype originates from a man between 50 and 59 years old with HIV. The sample in question was unsorted PBMCs, obtained about 5 years before starting antiretroviral therapy. The chain carries TRBV10-1 and TRBJ1-1; D possibly corresponds to TRBD1 (5 bases). The CDR3 loop is CASSEQGNTEAFF. In DNA form, the CDR3 reads TGCGCCAGCAGTGAGCAGGGGAACACTGAAGCTTTCTTT.